The source of this T cell receptor beta chain is a study of radiation and T cells in renal cell carcinoma. The CDR3 is 14 residues long. The V end lost 4 bases, the J end lost 1 base, and 10 bases lay between the germline ends. The germline gives CDR1 SGHNT, CDR2 YYREEE (reference sequence). Details on this clone: Its antigen remains unidentified.

Study results and caveats: No pretreatment tumor biopsies were available for baseline clonotypes. In blood, top tumor clones expanded by 2 weeks, shrinking by 4.

Treatment given: 15 Gy SBRT to primary tumor, nephrectomy 4 weeks later. Nephrectomy followed 15 Gy stereotactic body radiation by 4 weeks. Produced via immunoSEQ multiplex PCR; TCRdb's table is partial and in-frame only. The sample shows some 10,000 clones, around 63% of them seen only once. This TCR came from a woman in her 50s with renal cell carcinoma. The sample was tumor tissue, taken from a patient whose treatment included radiotherapy and nephrectomy. This rearrangement joins TRBV5-4 to TRBJ2-3; D not certain. The CDR3 nucleotides are TGTGCCAGCAGCACGACCGGCGGCACAGATACGCAGTATTTT. It encodes CASSTTGGTDTQYF.